This TCR beta chain was retrieved from a study of blood T cell repertoires in COVID-19. Across the study: COVID-19 samples, acute and convalescent, were from the United States, Italy and Spain. PBMCs, B-cell-depleted T cells, or T cells provided the cDNA or gDNA that made up the material.

Per the study methods: Nucleated cell number was recorded as an estimate derived from reference gene primer amplification. Sequencing used immunoSEQ multiplex PCR; TCRdb keeps in-frame clones, though not all of them. That table supplies the V and J calls and clone size; D and trimming were determined from the DNA. The sample lists about 97,000 clones, roughly 89% occurring once. This clonotype was obtained from a human donor in a cohort sampled during active COVID-19. The sequenced material came from peripheral blood.

CDR3 loop: CASSIIGGAGETQYF. As DNA, the CDR3 is TGTGCCAGTAGTATAATCGGGGGGGCAGGAGAGACCCAGTACTTC. V gene TRBV19 combines with J gene TRBJ2-5, with TRBD2 matching over 8 bases. The CDR3 spans 15 residues. Germline trimming cut 2 bases from V and 4 bases from J; bases unmatched to any gene: 6. CDR1 and CDR2 from the germline V gene are LNHDA and SQIVND (reference sequence).